The 7 T cell receptor beta chains below all came from one sample that was sequenced in a study of T cells after yellow fever vaccination. Via MiXCR, TCRdb re-called the 5' RACE reads, giving one row per CDR3 protein. The sample shows some 500,000 distinct CDR3 sequences, roughly 14% of them seen only once. This sample comprised PBMCs, obtained on the day of the yellow fever booster vaccination. All receptors come from a man under 40 who received the YFV17D yellow fever vaccine.

This chain uses TRBV15 with TRBJ2-1; the match to TRBD2 covers 12 bases. This CDR3 region has 15 residues. Germline values: CDR1 LNHNV, CDR2 YYDKDF (reference sequence). J lost 8 bases, V lost 3 bases, and 5 bases had no gene match. The CDR3 spells CATSRETSGSDEQFF. The CDR3, as DNA: TGTGCCACCAGCAGGGAGACTAGCGGGAGTGATGAGCAGTTCTTC.

The chain has TRBV5-4 and TRBJ2-1; TRBD1 matches at 8 bases. CDR1 and CDR2 from the germline V gene are SGHNT and YYREEE (reference sequence). The length of the CDR3 is 17 residues. Trimming removed 4 bases from V and 6 bases from J; junction bases left unmatched: 15. The CDR3 reads CASSLLTGTGLGNEQFF. The CDR3 DNA is TGTGCCAGCAGCCTACTTACCGGGACAGGTCTGGGCAATGAGCAGTTCTTC. Full variable domain (rest looked up from reference TRBV5-4 and TRBJ2-1): ETGVTQSPTHLIKTRGQQVTLRCSSQSGHNTVSWYQQALGQGPQFIFQYYREEENGRGNFPPRFSGLQFPNYSSELNVNALELDDSALYLCASSLLTGTGLGNEQFFGPGTRLTVL.

This chain uses TRBV10-3 with TRBJ2-5; 7 bases align to TRBD1. The CDR3 consists of 14 residues. The V gene end was trimmed by 6 bases and the J gene end by 3 bases; junction bases not matched to a gene: 7. From germline, CDR1 is ENHRY and CDR2 SYGVKD. CDR3 amino acids: CAIRNPDRKETQYF. CDR3 nucleotides: TGTGCCATCAGGAATCCGGACAGGAAAGAGACCCAGTACTTC.

This clonotype was found a few times. The rearrangement joins TRBV5-1 to TRBJ2-3; TRBD2 matches 9 bases. The CDR3 loop spans 14 amino acids. Germline lookup yields CDR1 SGHRS and CDR2 YFSETQ. V gave up 5 bases and J gave up 4 bases; unmatched junction bases: 5. The CDR3 protein is CASRWREGADTQYF. The CDR3 DNA follows: TGCGCCAGCAGGTGGCGGGAGGGCGCAGATACGCAGTATTTT.

This clonotype was seen only a few times. The V gene is TRBV6-1, the J gene TRBJ2-2, with D maybe TRBD2 (5 bases). Trimming stripped 7 bases from V and 6 bases from J, with 21 bases between. CDR1 MNHNS and CDR2 SASEGT come from the germline V gene. The CDR3 totals 16 residues. The CDR3 DNA is TGTGCCAGCATGAACCCGATCAGGACTTCACCCGGGGAGCTGTTTTTT. Translation: CASMNPIRTSPGELFF.

The rearrangement uses TRBV27 and TRBJ2-3; tentatively, D is TRBD1 (5 bases). CDR1 and CDR2 from the germline V gene are MNHEY and SMNVEV (reference sequence). Trimming took 2 bases from V and 3 from J, leaving 21 bases between them. The CDR3 covers 18 residues. Here the CDR3 DNA reads TGTGCCAGCAGTTTAAACCCCCCTAGGCAGGGCTTGACAGATACGCAGTATTTT. Its translation: CASSLNPPRQGLTDTQYF.

This clonotype came up a few times. V usage is TRBV3-1 and J usage is TRBJ2-1; 8 bases are a match to TRBD2. CDR3 length: 17 residues. V dropped 0 bases and J dropped 1; count of bases not matched to a gene: 5. Germline CDR1 LGHDT, CDR2 YNNKEL (reference sequence). CDR3 region: CASSQDRAGASYNEQFF. The CDR3 nucleotides read TGTGCCAGCAGCCAAGACAGAGCGGGAGCATCCTACAATGAGCAGTTCTTC.